This TCR beta chain was sequenced during a study of post-analysis software for immune sequencing data. The wider study: Relapsing-remitting, secondary progressive and progressive-relapsing multiple sclerosis courses were included. Regarding the study as a whole: Among multiple sclerosis patients, normalized Chao1 diversity was significantly below that of controls. There were roughly five TRBV segments more frequent in patients than controls, and TRBV5-6, TRBV5-1 and TRBV20-1 were among them. Batch-mates among the samples co-clustered strongly by F measure.

This CDR3 is built from 14 residues. Every TCR beta cDNA library bore unique molecular identifiers. Between about 0.85 and 10 million T cells gave rise to approximately 520,000 cDNA molecules. TCRdb reanalysed the PCR reads using MiXCR and keeps one entry per CDR3 protein. The sample carries a few hundred thousand distinct CDR3 sequences, more than 30% recorded once. About this clonotype itself: The antigen is not known. Mismatch with germline at one junction end may stem from a read error.

Input material: blood. The V and J genes are TRBV12-3 or TRBV12-4 and TRBJ1-5; tentative D call: TRBD1 (6 bases). The source is a girl aged 2-10 years with multiple sclerosis. CDR3 sequence: CASSPSGGAQPRHF. CDR3 nucleotide sequence: TGTGCCAGCAGTCCTTCGGGGGGGGCCCAGCCCCGGCATTTT.